What follows are 13 T cell receptor beta chains derived from one specimen sequenced in a study of a mutant IDH1 vaccine in newly diagnosed glioma. Generated by immunoSEQ multiplex PCR, the TCRdb table keeps only in-frame clones and is missing some. The sample comprises tens of thousands of clones, around 85% of which are singletons, and 4% to 5.5% rests with the top ten. As to time point: baseline, week 1 (first vaccination visit). As for treatment: pre-vaccination baseline after standard-of-care therapy. Material: PBMCs, obtained from a glioma patient treated with radiotherapy, temozolomide or both. All receptors derive from a woman aged 40 to 50 with glioma.

The CDR3 loop reads CSVLPNRGQETQYF. The CDR3 DNA sequence: TGCAGCGTTCTCCCTAACCGGGGCCAAGAGACCCAGTACTTC. The V call is TRBV29-1, the J call TRBJ2-5; the D gene is possibly TRBD2 (5 bases). Germline CDR1 and CDR2: SQVTM and ANQGSEA. The V end lost 5 bases, the J end lost 1 base, and 14 bases lay between the germline ends. The CDR3 sequence is 14 residues long.

This chain joins TRBV5-1 and TRBJ1-1, with no clear D. Germline V CDR1 and CDR2: SGHRS, YFSETQ. V lost 1 base to trimming and J lost 1 base, with 11 bases between them. The CDR3 is 15 residues long. The CDR3 here is CASSLSQKRNTEAFF. CDR3 nucleotides: TGCGCCAGCAGCTTGTCCCAAAAAAGGAACACTGAAGCTTTCTTT.

The chain joins TRBV5-8 to TRBJ2-7, with 8 bases aligning to TRBD1. This CDR3 has 18 residues. V lost 0 bases to trimming and J lost 5 bases; unmatched junction nucleotides: 16. Germline V gene sequence: CDR1 SGHTS, CDR2 YDEGEE. The CDR3 DNA reads TGTGCCAGCAGCTTGGACTTTTCCTTCCGGGACAGGTTGGACGAGCAGTACTTC. Translated, it gives CASSLDFSFRDRLDEQYF. The variable domain in full, with the rest retrieved from reference TRBV5-8 and TRBJ2-7, is EAGVTQSPTHLIKTRGQQATLRCSPISGHTSVYWYQQALGLGLQFLLWYDEGEERNRGNFPPRFSGRQFPNYSSELNVNALELEDSALYLCASSLDFSFRDRLDEQYFGPGTRLTVT.

This chain uses TRBV4-2 with TRBJ1-5, with TRBD1 as a possible D gene (5 bases). There are 17 residues in the CDR3. CDR1 and CDR2 from the germline V gene are LGHNA and YNFKEQ. The germline V and J ends were trimmed by 0 bases and 7 bases, with 19 bases remaining between them. The CDR3 bases are TGTGCCAGCAGCCAAGATGAGGGACTAGGGCGGGGACAGCCCCAGCATTTT. It translates to CASSQDEGLGRGQPQHF.

The chain carries TRBV5-1 and TRBJ1-5; no reliable D call. Germline V lookup: CDR1 SGHRS, CDR2 YFSETQ. V dropped 7 bases and J dropped 2 bases, with 31 bases sitting between them. This CDR3 is built from 20 residues. CDR3 sequence (DNA): TGCGCCAGCGATCTTCCTCTAACCCCAACCCTCCCTGTGGGCAATCAGCCCCAGCATTTT. Protein sequence: CASDLPLTPTLPVGNQPQHF.

Here the CDR3 reads CASSLRRGRNTGELFF. CDR3 DNA: TGTGCCAGCAGCTTACGTCGCGGGAGGAACACCGGGGAGCTGTTTTTT. The chain couples TRBV7-3 to TRBJ2-2; 7 bases fit TRBD2. Germline-derived CDR1 and CDR2 are SGHTA and FQGTGA. CDR3 length equals 16 residues. Unmatched junction bases numbered 4, after V lost 2 bases and J lost 1 base.

The V call is TRBV19, the J call TRBJ1-5; 10 bases line up with TRBD1. The CDR3 totals 14 residues. Germline lookup yields CDR1 LNHDA and CDR2 SQIVND (reference sequence). V shed 3 bases and J 6 bases; nucleotides not matched to a gene: 2. This chain's CDR3 is CASSIRTGGQPQHF. Here the CDR3 DNA reads TGTGCCAGTAGTATCCGGACAGGGGGTCAGCCCCAGCATTTT. Drawing the rest from reference TRBV19 and TRBJ1-5, the complete variable domain is DGGITQSPKYLFRKEGQNVTLSCEQNLNHDAMYWYRQDPGQGLRLIYYSQIVNDFQKGDIAEGYSVSREKKESFPLTVTSAQKNPTAFYLCASSIRTGGQPQHFGDGTRLSIL.

The genes are TRBV5-1 and TRBJ1-2, with D uncertain. CDR1 SGHRS and CDR2 YFSETQ come from the germline V gene. The germline V and J ends were trimmed by 0 bases and 5 bases, with 14 bases remaining between them. The CDR3 contains 15 residues. The CDR3 spells CASSLGDGIGYGYTF. The CDR3 DNA reads as TGCGCCAGCAGCTTGGGTGACGGGATAGGGTATGGCTACACCTTC.

The rearrangement joins TRBV19 to TRBJ2-2, with D tentatively TRBD1 (6 bases). V was cut by 1 base and J by 4 bases, with 10 bases left in between. Germline V gives CDR1 LNHDA, CDR2 SQIVND (reference sequence). The CDR3 length is 15 residues. DNA of the CDR3: TGTGCCAGTAGTATAGTGGAGACAGGCACCGGGGAGCTGTTTTTT. Protein product: CASSIVETGTGELFF.

J is TRBJ1-1 and V is TRBV6-6; unclear D gene. The CDR3 consists of 14 residues. Germline CDR1 and CDR2: MNHNY and SVGAGI (reference sequence). The V end was cut by 5 bases, the J end by 4 bases, with 14 bases between. The CDR3 DNA sequence: TGTGCCAGCAGTGCCTTGGAGGGTAGCACTGAAGCTTTCTTT. Translation: CASSALEGSTEAFF.

V is TRBV14 and J is TRBJ1-1; possible D gene TRBD1, 5 bases. Germline CDR1 SGHDN, CDR2 FVKESK. The CDR3 runs to 15 residues. Trimming took off 1 base at V and 4 bases at J, with 13 bases between the two ends. CDR3 coding DNA: TGTGCCAGCAGCCAAGCAAAAGGGGTGGCCACTGAAGCTTTCTTT. This translates into CASSQAKGVATEAFF.

V usage is TRBV5-8 and J usage is TRBJ1-1, with D maybe TRBD1 (5 bases). Germline V gene sequence: CDR1 SGHTS, CDR2 YDEGEE. Deletions cut 7 bases from V and 0 bases from J, with 16 bases between. This CDR3 comprises 15 residues. CDR3 sequence: CASPGRGELNTEAFF. CDR3 DNA sequence: TGTGCCAGCCCTGGGAGGGGCGAATTGAACACTGAAGCTTTCTTT.

The chain links TRBV19 to TRBJ2-7; 8 bases map to TRBD2. J was trimmed by 2 bases and V by 1 base; bases with no gene match: 4. The germline gives CDR1 LNHDA, CDR2 SQIVND (reference sequence). The CDR3 contains 15 residues. CDR3 DNA: TGTGCCAGTAGTATAGCGGGAGGGAATACCTACGAGCAGTACTTC. Translation: CASSIAGGNTYEQYF.